The 31 T cell receptor beta chains reported below all come from one sample, sequenced in a study of blood T cell repertoires in COVID-19 (dated by TCRdb to about 2020). Libraries were made using the immunoSEQ multiplex PCR assay. As stored in TCRdb, this immuneACCESS dataset retains in-frame rearrangements with V and J assigned. A fraction of the clones does not appear; measured against another copy, unresolved V genes explain less than half of the discrepancy, and the remainder lacks a known reason. Present in this sample are tens of thousands of clones, around 91% of which were seen just once. Together, the top ten hold about 12% of the sample. The sample taken for sequencing was peripheral blood. These receptors originate from a man aged 65 to 79 with active or convalescent COVID-19.

The V and J genes are TRBV2 and TRBJ1-2; tentative D call: TRBD1 (5 bases). V gave up 2 bases and J gave up 8 bases, with 12 bases separating them. The CDR3 loop spans 13 amino acids. Germline CDR1 reads SNHLY; CDR2 reads FYNNEI. The CDR3 spells CASSERGTRGYTF. The CDR3 DNA sequence: TGTGCCAGCAGTGAAAGGGGTACTCGGGGCTACACCTTC.

The chain employs TRBV4-3 and TRBJ2-3; possibly TRBD1 for D (6 bases). The CDR3 covers 15 residues. Germline V CDR1 and CDR2: LGHNA, YSLEER. Between the trimmed V and J ends, which lost 0 bases and 2 bases, there was a span of 9 bases. The CDR3 protein is CASSQERGITDTQYF. The CDR3 DNA sequence: TGCGCCAGCAGCCAAGAAAGGGGGATCACAGATACGCAGTATTTT.

The CDR3 bases are TGTGCCAGCAGTCCCGCCGGGACAGTGGTCTACGAGCAGTACTTC. Translated, it gives CASSPAGTVVYEQYF. This rearrangement joins TRBV6-5 to TRBJ2-7, with 7 bases identical to TRBD1. The V segment lost 5 bases and the J segment 3 bases; nucleotides outside the gene matches: 10. This CDR3 region has 15 residues. CDR1 and CDR2 from the germline V gene are MNHEY and SVGAGI.

The V gene is TRBV19, the J gene TRBJ1-4, with TRBD1 identical over 10 bases. The length of the CDR3 is 15 residues. Looked up from germline, CDR1 is LNHDA and CDR2 is SQIVND (reference sequence). The J segment lost 6 bases and the V segment lost 5 bases, leaving 6 bases of the junction unmatched. CDR3 amino acids: CASSVLTGGDEKLFF. CDR3 nucleotides: TGTGCCAGTAGTGTCCTGACAGGGGGCGATGAAAAACTGTTTTTT.

The chain joins TRBV11-3 to TRBJ2-1, with TRBD2 matching 8 bases. The V and J ends lost 1 base and 2 bases, in that order; junction bases with no gene match: 4. The CDR3 contains 16 residues. The V gene's germline CDR1 is SGHNT and CDR2 YENEEA. The CDR3 DNA reads TGTGCCAGCAGCTTAGGGTGGACTAGCACCTACAATGAGCAGTTCTTC. Protein product: CASSLGWTSTYNEQFF.

This clone came up once. The CDR3, as DNA: TGTGCCAGCAGCACTTTCTCAATTGATGCGGGAAAGGTAACCTTC. This translates into CASSTFSIDAGKVTF. The chain joins TRBV9 to TRBJ1-2; no firm D call. The V end was cut by 4 bases, the J end by 14 bases, with 27 bases between. The germline V gene has CDR1 SGDLS and CDR2 YYNGEE. The CDR3 length is 15 residues.

The chain uses TRBV4-2 and TRBJ1-6, with a possible D match to TRBD1 (5 bases). Germline V gives CDR1 LGHNA, CDR2 YNFKEQ. The CDR3 is 14 amino acids. The V end was cut by 0 bases, the J end by 11 bases, with 11 bases between. This CDR3 is CASSQEGDRTPLHF. The CDR3 DNA reads as TGTGCCAGCAGCCAAGAAGGGGATCGGACACCCCTCCACTTT.

The rearrangement uses TRBV13 and TRBJ2-1; D remains unclear. CDR1 PRHDT and CDR2 FYEKMQ come from the germline V gene (reference sequence). CDR3 length: 15 residues. V lost 7 bases, J lost 3 bases, and 16 bases lay in between. The DNA for the CDR3 is TGTGCCAGCAACGCGAAGACTTCACACTACAATGAGCAGTTCTTC. Amino acid sequence: CASNAKTSHYNEQFF. Filled out from reference TRBV13 and TRBJ2-1, the complete variable domain reads AAGVIQSPRHLIKEKRETATLKCYPIPRHDTVYWYQQGPGQDPQFLISFYEKMQSDKGSIPDRFSAQQFSDYHSELNMSSLELGDSALYFCASNAKTSHYNEQFFGPGTRLTVL.

This clone was recorded once. This rearrangement joins TRBV12-3 or TRBV12-4 to TRBJ1-3; D remains ambiguous. This CDR3 comprises 12 residues. V was pared by 6 bases and J by 4 bases, with 7 bases between. The CDR3 is CASSNTGNTIYF. In DNA, the CDR3 is TGTGCCAGCAGCAACACCGGAAACACCATATATTTT.

The V call is TRBV15, the J call TRBJ1-5, with a possible D match to TRBD1 (6 bases). Per the germline V gene, CDR1 is LNHNV and CDR2 is YYDKDF (reference sequence). The CDR3 spans 16 residues. Deletions cut 1 base from V and 0 bases from J, with 10 bases between. CDR3 in DNA: TGTGCCACCAGCAGAGGGTGGACAGATAGCAATCAGCCCCAGCATTTT. As protein: CATSRGWTDSNQPQHF.

V usage is TRBV19 and J usage is TRBJ2-2; a possible D gene is TRBD2 (6 bases). The germline V and J ends were trimmed by 1 base and 4 bases, with 10 bases remaining between them. Germline V gene sequence: CDR1 LNHDA, CDR2 SQIVND (reference sequence). CDR3 length: 15 residues. CDR3 bases: TGTGCCAGTAGTATAGTAGCGGTGGGCACCGGGGAGCTGTTTTTT. It encodes CASSIVAVGTGELFF.

The V call is TRBV25-1, the J call TRBJ2-7, with D possibly being TRBD2 (6 bases). The CDR3 is 13 amino acids. Per the germline V gene, CDR1 is MGHDK and CDR2 is SYGVNS. Deletions cut 6 bases from V and 4 bases from J, with 13 bases between. CDR3 in amino acids: CASSPSGLYEQYF. The CDR3 DNA sequence: TGTGCCAGCAGCCCTTCGGGACTTTACGAGCAGTACTTC.

The chain couples TRBV5-1 to TRBJ1-1; 7 bases are a match to TRBD1. The CDR3 is 13 residues long. J lost 7 bases, V lost 0 bases, and 3 bases had no gene match. The germline gives CDR1 SGHRS, CDR2 YFSETQ. This chain's CDR3 is CASSLDRGLEAFF. In DNA, the CDR3 is TGCGCCAGCAGCTTGGACAGGGGCCTTGAAGCTTTCTTT.

This chain uses TRBV9 with TRBJ1-2; D is unresolved. This CDR3 has 17 residues. The V end lost 2 bases, the J end lost 8 bases, and 25 bases lay between the germline ends. Germline V CDR1 and CDR2: SGDLS, YYNGEE. The CDR3 DNA is TGTGCCAGCAGCGTCCGGTTGTCGGGAGCGAATATCGGAGGCTACACCTTC. Translation: CASSVRLSGANIGGYTF.

The chain links TRBV5-1 to TRBJ1-1, with TRBD1 identical over 9 bases. In germline, CDR1 is SGHRS, CDR2 YFSETQ. The CDR3 spans 14 residues. Germline trimming cut 4 bases from V and 3 bases from J; bases unmatched to any gene: 4. The CDR3 region has the DNA TGCGCCAGCAGCCCAGACAGGGGGGACACTGAAGCTTTCTTT. Residues: CASSPDRGDTEAFF. Combining the CDR3 with reference TRBV5-1 and TRBJ1-1 gives the whole variable domain KAGVTQTPRYLIKTRGQQVTLSCSPISGHRSVSWYQQTPGQGLQFLFEYFSETQRNKGNFPGRFSGRQFSNSRSEMNVSTLELGDSALYLCASSPDRGDTEAFFGQGTRLTVV.

The genes are TRBV4-3 and TRBJ1-4; 7 bases are a match to TRBD1. Germline-derived CDR1 and CDR2 are LGHNA and YSLEER. The CDR3 contains 15 residues. Trimming at V came to 1 base and at J to 7 bases, leaving 6 bases not matched to a gene. The CDR3 nucleotides read TGCGCCAGCAGCCAAGGACAGGGAGTTGGTGAAAAACTGTTTTTT. Protein: CASSQGQGVGEKLFF.

V usage is TRBV3-1 (or the pseudogene TRBV3-2) and J usage is TRBJ1-5, with D perhaps matching TRBD1 (6 bases). V gave up 1 base and J gave up 7 bases, with 8 bases separating them. Germline V gene sequence: CDR1 LGHDT, CDR2 YNNKEL (reference sequence). The CDR3 loop spans 13 amino acids. The CDR3, as DNA: TGTGCCAGCAGCCAAGGGGGGGGCCAGCCCCAGCATTTT. The encoded protein is CASSQGGGQPQHF.

The rearrangement links TRBV19 to TRBJ1-5; TRBD1 aligns across 7 bases. V trimming: 6 bases; J trimming: 7 bases; junction bases outside the gene matches: 3. The CDR3 spans 12 residues. CDR1 LNHDA and CDR2 SQIVND come from the germline V gene (reference sequence). The CDR3 sequence is CASRQGNQPQHF. The CDR3 coding sequence is TGTGCCAGTAGACAGGGGAACCAGCCCCAGCATTTT.

DNA for the CDR3: TGTGCCAGCAGTTCCCTACAGGGGGGCGCAGATACGCAGTATTTT. As protein: CASSSLQGGADTQYF. The chain links TRBV28 to TRBJ2-3; 8 bases are a match to TRBD1. Germline lookup yields CDR1 MDHEN and CDR2 SYDVKM. The CDR3 sequence is 15 residues long. The ends lost 4 bases at V and 4 bases at J; junction bases unmatched: 7.

DNA for the CDR3: TGTGCCAGTAGCCCACAGGGGGCTCGGGGTGAAAAACTGTTTTTT. Translation gives CASSPQGARGEKLFF. The chain employs TRBV19 and TRBJ1-4; 9 bases line up with TRBD1. Germline CDR1 is LNHDA and CDR2 is SQIVND (reference sequence). After removal of 6 bases from V and 7 bases from J, the junction contained 9 bases not matched to a gene. The CDR3 consists of 15 residues.

This clone was recorded only once. CDR3 loop: CASSSGLLSPSTDTQYF. CDR3 DNA: TGTGCCAGCAGCTCTGGACTTTTATCCCCTAGCACAGATACGCAGTATTTT. V usage is TRBV7-3 and J usage is TRBJ2-3; D possibly corresponds to TRBD2 (5 bases). CDR3 length: 17 residues. V was clipped by 4 bases and J by 0 bases, with 17 bases between them. The germline V gene has CDR1 SGHTA and CDR2 FQGTGA.

The chain recombines TRBV5-4 with TRBJ2-7, with D possibly TRBD2 on 6 matching bases. Germline values: CDR1 SGHNT, CDR2 YYREEE (reference sequence). Trimming pared 4 bases from V and 4 bases from J, leaving 12 bases between. The CDR3 sequence is 13 residues long. Written as DNA, the CDR3 is TGTGCCAGCAGCCCCCCGGGGGTGTACGAGCAGTACTTC. Its protein is CASSPPGVYEQYF.

The rearrangement uses TRBV28 and TRBJ2-3; 7 bases agree with TRBD1. With 4 bases clipped from V and 2 bases from J, the junction kept 3 bases outside the gene matches. The CDR3 spans 14 residues. Germline CDR1 MDHEN, CDR2 SYDVKM. The CDR3 DNA is TGTGCCAGCAGTTCCGAGGGGGCCACAGATACGCAGTATTTT. Residues: CASSSEGATDTQYF.

The chain has TRBV4-3 and TRBJ2-1; maybe TRBD2 (6 bases). Per germline, CDR1 LGHNA and CDR2 YSLEER. This CDR3 is built from 16 residues. V was cut by 1 base and J by 2 bases, with 12 bases left in between. CDR3 region: CASSQGGLPTYNEQFF. The CDR3 nucleotides read TGCGCCAGCAGCCAAGGCGGACTACCAACCTACAATGAGCAGTTCTTC.

The gene calls are TRBV28 and TRBJ1-2, with 9 bases aligning to TRBD1. This CDR3 has 16 residues. Germline CDR1 MDHEN, CDR2 SYDVKM. J was trimmed by 4 bases and V by 3 bases; bases with no gene match: 9. Here the CDR3 DNA reads TGTGCCAGCAGTTTCCCGGGACAGGGCTCTGGCTATGGCTACACCTTC. This codes for CASSFPGQGSGYGYTF.

The chain carries TRBV10-2 and TRBJ1-5; D possibly corresponds to TRBD1 (5 bases). CDR1 and CDR2 (germline): WSHSY, SAAADI. The V and J ends lost 0 bases and 0 bases respectively, with 18 bases between them. This CDR3 is 19 amino acids long. CDR3 coding DNA: TGCGCCAGCAGTGAGTCGTTATTTGTTGGGACTAGTAGCAATCAGCCCCAGCATTTT. It is translated as CASSESLFVGTSSNQPQHF.

The rearrangement links TRBV10-3 to TRBJ2-7, with D possibly matching TRBD1 (5 bases). In germline, CDR1 is ENHRY, CDR2 SYGVKD. Trimming removed 4 bases from V and 4 bases from J, with 8 bases in between. The CDR3 loop spans 12 amino acids. This CDR3 reads CAISVSGYEQYF. The CDR3 bases are TGTGCCATCAGTGTCTCAGGGTACGAGCAGTACTTC.

This chain connects TRBV7-2 to TRBJ2-7; D remains unclear. Trimming took 4 bases from V and 2 from J, leaving 15 bases between them. The V gene's germline CDR1 is SGHTA and CDR2 FQGNSA. CDR3 length: 15 residues. The CDR3 protein is CASSSGPAGTYEQYF. Written as DNA, the CDR3 is TGTGCCAGCAGCTCTGGGCCCGCTGGAACCTACGAGCAGTACTTC.

The count of this clone is one. The chain is built from TRBV12-3 or TRBV12-4 and TRBJ1-2, with D possibly being TRBD1 (6 bases). The CDR3 consists of 12 residues. Deletions cut 5 bases from V and 7 bases from J, with 11 bases between. The CDR3 DNA reads as TGTGCCAGCAGTGTGAGGGGGTTTGGCTACACCTTC. Translated: CASSVRGFGYTF.

This chain links TRBV3-1 (or the pseudogene TRBV3-2) with TRBJ1-1, with D unclear. Trimming removed 4 bases from V and 4 bases from J, with 13 bases in between. There are 14 residues in the CDR3. The germline V gene encodes CDR1 LGHDT and CDR2 YNNKEL (reference sequence). Here the CDR3 reads CASSPIKGGTEAFF. The CDR3, as DNA: TGTGCCAGCAGCCCCATAAAAGGAGGCACTGAAGCTTTCTTT.

The chain carries TRBV28 and TRBJ2-1; 11 bases are a match to TRBD2. With V trimmed by 4 bases and J by 5 bases, 7 bases remained unmatched. The germline V gene has CDR1 MDHEN and CDR2 SYDVKM. The CDR3 contains 16 residues. The CDR3 spells CASSSNKLAGDNEQFF. The CDR3 DNA is TGTGCCAGCAGTTCAAACAAACTAGCGGGGGACAATGAGCAGTTCTTC.